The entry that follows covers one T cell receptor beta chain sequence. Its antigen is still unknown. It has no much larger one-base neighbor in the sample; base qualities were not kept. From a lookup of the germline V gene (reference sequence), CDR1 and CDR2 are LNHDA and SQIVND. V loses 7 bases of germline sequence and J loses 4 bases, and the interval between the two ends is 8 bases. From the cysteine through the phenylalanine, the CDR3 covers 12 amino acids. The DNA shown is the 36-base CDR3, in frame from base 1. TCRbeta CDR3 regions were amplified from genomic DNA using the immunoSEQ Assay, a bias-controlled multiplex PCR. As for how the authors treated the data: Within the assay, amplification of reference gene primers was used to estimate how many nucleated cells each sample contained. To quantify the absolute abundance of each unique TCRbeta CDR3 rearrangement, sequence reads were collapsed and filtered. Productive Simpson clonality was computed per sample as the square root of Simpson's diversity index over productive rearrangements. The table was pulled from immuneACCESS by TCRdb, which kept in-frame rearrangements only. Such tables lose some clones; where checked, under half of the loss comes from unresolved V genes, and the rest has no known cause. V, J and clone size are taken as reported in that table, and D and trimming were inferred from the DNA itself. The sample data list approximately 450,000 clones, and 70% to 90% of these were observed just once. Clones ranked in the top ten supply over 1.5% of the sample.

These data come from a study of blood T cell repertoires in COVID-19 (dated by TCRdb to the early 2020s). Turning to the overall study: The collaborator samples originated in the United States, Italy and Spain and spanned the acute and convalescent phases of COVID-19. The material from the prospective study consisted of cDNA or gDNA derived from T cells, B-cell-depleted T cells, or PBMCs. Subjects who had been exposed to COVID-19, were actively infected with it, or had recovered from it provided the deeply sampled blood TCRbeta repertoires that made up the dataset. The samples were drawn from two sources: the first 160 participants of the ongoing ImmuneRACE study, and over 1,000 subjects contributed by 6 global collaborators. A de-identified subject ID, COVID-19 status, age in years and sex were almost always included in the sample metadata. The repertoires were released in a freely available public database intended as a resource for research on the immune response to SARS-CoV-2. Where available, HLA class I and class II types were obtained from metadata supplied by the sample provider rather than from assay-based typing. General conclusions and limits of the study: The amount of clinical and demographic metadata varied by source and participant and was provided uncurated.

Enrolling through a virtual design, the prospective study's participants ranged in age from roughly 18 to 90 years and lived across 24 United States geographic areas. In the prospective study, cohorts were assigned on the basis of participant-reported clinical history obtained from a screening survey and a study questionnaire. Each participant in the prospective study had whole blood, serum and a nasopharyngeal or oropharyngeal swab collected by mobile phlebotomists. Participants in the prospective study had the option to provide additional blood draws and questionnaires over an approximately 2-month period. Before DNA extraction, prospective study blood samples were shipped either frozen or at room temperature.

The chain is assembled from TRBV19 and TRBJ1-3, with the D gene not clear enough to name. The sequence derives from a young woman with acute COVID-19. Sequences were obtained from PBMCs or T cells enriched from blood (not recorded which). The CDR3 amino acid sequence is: CASTGEGNTIYF. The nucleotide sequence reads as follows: TGTGCCAGTACCGGGGAAGGAAACACCATATATTTT.